Below are 32 T cell receptor beta chains sequenced from a single sample in a study of T cell changes during pregnancy in multiple sclerosis. TCRdb's table, derived via immunoSEQ multiplex PCR, lists solely in-frame clones and lacks some. This table holds 35,000 to 45,000 clones, approximately 91% found once. Specimen: CD4+ T cells from peripheral blood mononuclear cells, collected after pregnancy. These receptors were taken from a female donor in good health, enrolled as a control in a pregnancy study.

The chain has TRBV5-1 and TRBJ2-5; TRBD2 might be the D (7 bases). V was pared by 0 bases and J by 1 base, with 13 bases between. This CDR3 has 16 residues. Germline V lookup: CDR1 SGHRS, CDR2 YFSETQ. The CDR3 sequence is CASSLGPRGRQETQYF. The CDR3 coding sequence is TGCGCCAGCAGCTTGGGGCCGCGGGGGCGCCAAGAGACCCAGTACTTC. Variable domain in full (rest from reference TRBV5-1 and TRBJ2-5): KAGVTQTPRYLIKTRGQQVTLSCSPISGHRSVSWYQQTPGQGLQFLFEYFSETQRNKGNFPGRFSGRQFSNSRSEMNVSTLELGDSALYLCASSLGPRGRQETQYFGPGTRLLVL.

This chain connects TRBV5-1 to TRBJ2-1; possible D gene TRBD2, 6 bases. Trimming cost V 4 bases and J 2 bases, with 10 bases left between them. From germline, CDR1 is SGHRS and CDR2 YFSETQ. CDR3 length equals 14 residues. The CDR3 sequence: CASSLGGAYNEQFF. As DNA, the CDR3 is TGCGCCAGCAGCCTGGGGGGAGCCTACAATGAGCAGTTCTTC.

The rearrangement joins TRBV5-1 to TRBJ2-5; 8 bases agree with TRBD1. The CDR3 covers 14 residues. CDR1 is SGHRS, CDR2 YFSETQ, per germline. The trim removed 3 bases at V and 5 bases at J, leaving 6 bases unmatched. CDR3 protein: CASSSTGGGETQYF. DNA for the CDR3: TGCGCCAGCAGCTCCACAGGGGGAGGTGAGACCCAGTACTTC. The full variable domain, in which reference TRBV5-1 and TRBJ2-5 provide the parts outside the CDR3, is KAGVTQTPRYLIKTRGQQVTLSCSPISGHRSVSWYQQTPGQGLQFLFEYFSETQRNKGNFPGRFSGRQFSNSRSEMNVSTLELGDSALYLCASSSTGGGETQYFGPGTRLLVL.

This clone came up once. This chain connects TRBV5-6 to TRBJ2-1; 8 bases align to TRBD2. V dropped 4 bases and J dropped 9; count of bases not matched to a gene: 15. Germline loops: CDR1 SGHDT, CDR2 YYEEEE. This CDR3 spans 16 amino acids. CDR3 amino acids: CASSPGGKRERSEQFF. For the CDR3, the DNA is TGTGCCAGCAGCCCGGGAGGCAAGCGGGAGCGGAGTGAGCAGTTCTTC.

This chain connects TRBV5-6 to TRBJ2-5; the match to TRBD1 covers 10 bases. The germline CDR1 and CDR2 sequences are SGHDT and YYEEEE. CDR3 size: 15 residues. J was trimmed by 3 bases and V by 1 base; bases with no gene match: 3. The CDR3 DNA reads as TGTGCCAGCAGCTTGTTGGGGACAGGGGAAGAGACCCAGTACTTC. It specifies CASSLLGTGEETQYF.

The V and J genes are TRBV7-6 and TRBJ2-1; 13 bases match TRBD2. There are 16 residues in the CDR3. V lost 5 bases to trimming and J lost 7 bases; unmatched junction nucleotides: 8. Looked up from germline, CDR1 is SGHVS and CDR2 is FNYEAQ. In nucleotides, the CDR3 is TGTGCCAGCAGCCCAGGGACTAGCGGGGTGTCTAATGAGCAGTTCTTC. Amino acids: CASSPGTSGVSNEQFF.

This clone has only one observation. The V call is TRBV2, the J call TRBJ1-5, with D possibly TRBD1 on 5 matching bases. The CDR3 is 17 residues long. CDR1 SNHLY and CDR2 FYNNEI come from the germline V gene. V was trimmed by 2 bases and J by 2 bases, leaving 16 bases between them. The CDR3 protein is CASSETAPGLRNQPQHF. For the CDR3, the DNA is TGTGCCAGCAGTGAAACCGCCCCAGGGCTTCGCAATCAGCCCCAGCATTTT. The whole variable domain, filled in from reference TRBV2 and TRBJ1-5, reads EPEVTQTPSHQVTQMGQEVILRCVPISNHLYFYWYRQILGQKVEFLVSFYNNEISEKSEIFDDQFSVERPDGSNFTLKIRSTKLEDSAMYFCASSETAPGLRNQPQHFGDGTRLSIL.

This clone was detected once. This chain uses TRBV4-3 with TRBJ2-3, with a weak D call TRBD1 (7 bases). Trimming stripped 0 bases from V and 8 bases from J, with 18 bases between. This CDR3 comprises 16 residues. CDR1 and CDR2 from the germline V gene are LGHNA and YSLEER. The CDR3 spells CASSQEAPQGRGTQYF. CDR3 in DNA: TGCGCCAGCAGCCAAGAAGCCCCACAGGGGCGGGGTACGCAGTATTTT.

The gene calls are TRBV7-3 and TRBJ2-5; 7 nucleotides line up with TRBD2. This CDR3 has 15 residues. V shed 5 bases, J shed 2 bases, and the junction held 8 bases outside the gene matches. Germline CDR1 SGHTA, CDR2 FQGTGA. CDR3 bases: TGTGCCAGCAGCCTAGGACTAGGTCCGCAAGAGACCCAGTACTTC. This codes for CASSLGLGPQETQYF.

This sequence joins TRBV4-1 and TRBJ2-7, with a weak D call TRBD2 (6 bases). Trimming removed 1 base at V and 4 bases at J, with 14 bases between. Germline CDR1 MGHRA, CDR2 YSYEKL. CDR3 length: 15 residues. CDR3 amino acids: CASSQGIRGTYEQYF. CDR3 nucleotides: TGCGCCAGCAGCCAAGGGATACGGGGGACTTACGAGCAGTACTTC.

The chain couples TRBV5-1 to TRBJ2-3, with 10 nucleotides matching TRBD1. Germline CDR1 is SGHRS and CDR2 is YFSETQ. The CDR3 extends over 15 amino acids. After removal of 2 bases from V and 2 bases from J, the junction contained 2 bases not matched to a gene. CDR3 DNA: TGCGCCAGCAGCTTAGGGACAGGGGTCACAGATACGCAGTATTTT. Its translation: CASSLGTGVTDTQYF.

The chain combines TRBV18 with TRBJ1-1; the match to TRBD1 covers 9 bases. Trimming took 3 bases from V and 1 from J; bases not matched to a gene: 6. Germline CDR1 reads KGHSH; CDR2 reads LQKENI. The CDR3 runs to 16 residues. CDR3 sequence reads: CASSPRTGASNTEAFF. CDR3 bases: TGTGCCAGCTCACCCCGGACAGGGGCGTCGAACACTGAAGCTTTCTTT.

The genes are TRBV7-9 and TRBJ2-3, with a possible D match to TRBD2 (7 bases). This CDR3 region has 15 residues. Per germline, CDR1 SEHNR and CDR2 FQNEAQ (reference sequence). Between the trimmed V and J ends, which lost 0 bases and 5 bases, there was a span of 12 bases. This CDR3 is CASSLAQRGGDTQYF. In nucleotides, the CDR3 is TGTGCCAGCAGCTTAGCGCAGAGGGGGGGAGATACGCAGTATTTT.

This clone occurred once. This rearrangement joins TRBV29-1 to TRBJ1-2; TRBD1 is a possible D gene (6 bases). The CDR3 runs to 14 residues. Trimming pared 4 bases from V and 2 bases from J, leaving 14 bases between. From germline, CDR1 is SQVTM and CDR2 ANQGSEA. CDR3 bases: TGCAGCGTTGTGGGGGGGGGCGGCAACTATGGCTACACCTTC. Its translation: CSVVGGGGNYGYTF.

The chain joins TRBV4-2 to TRBJ2-5; 11 nucleotides line up with TRBD1. Germline V gene data show CDR1 as LGHNA and CDR2 as YNFKEQ. The CDR3 has 16 residues. V trimming: 0 bases; J trimming: 5 bases; junction bases outside the gene matches: 5. The CDR3 DNA sequence: TGTGCCAGCAGCCAAGATGTGGGACAGGGGGTCGAGACCCAGTACTTC. Encoded protein: CASSQDVGQGVETQYF.

This chain connects TRBV13 to TRBJ2-3, with 14 bases matching TRBD2. V trimming: 2 bases; J trimming: 6 bases; junction bases outside the gene matches: 4. Germline CDR1 is PRHDT and CDR2 is FYEKMQ (reference sequence). CDR3 length: 16 residues. This CDR3 reads CASSLTRTSGRDTQYF. The CDR3 DNA reads as TGTGCCAGCAGCTTAACCCGGACTAGCGGGAGGGATACGCAGTATTTT.

J is TRBJ2-5 and V is TRBV5-1; weak D call: TRBD2 (6 bases). This CDR3 comprises 13 residues. The germline V gene has CDR1 SGHRS and CDR2 YFSETQ. V was trimmed by 4 bases and J by 2 bases, leaving 9 bases between them. This chain's CDR3 is CASSRSGQETQYF. The DNA of the CDR3 is TGCGCCAGCAGCCGTAGCGGTCAAGAGACCCAGTACTTC.

This rearrangement joins TRBV5-1 to TRBJ2-7; 12 positions agree with TRBD2. J gave up 4 bases and V 4 bases, and 9 bases lay outside the gene matches. The germline V gene encodes CDR1 SGHRS and CDR2 YFSETQ. The CDR3 spans 16 residues. The CDR3 reads CASSPPLAGGNYEQYF. The CDR3 DNA reads TGCGCCAGCAGCCCCCCCCTAGCGGGGGGGAATTACGAGCAGTACTTC.

Concerning this clone itself: One junction end disagrees with the germline gene, perhaps due to a read error. V is TRBV7-7 and J is TRBJ2-5; TRBD2 matches 7 bases. The CDR3 length is 14 residues. CDR1 and CDR2 from the germline V gene are SSHAT and FNYEAQ (reference sequence). The CDR3 coding sequence is TGTGCTAGCAGCTTAGCTAGCGGCCAAGAGACCCAGTACTTC. It specifies CASSLASGQETQYF.

V usage is TRBV18 and J usage is TRBJ2-2; unclear D gene. The germline V gene encodes CDR1 KGHSH and CDR2 LQKENI. The CDR3 is 13 residues long. Trimming pared 3 bases from V and 0 bases from J, leaving 2 bases between. CDR3 sequence: CASSPANTGELFF. DNA of the CDR3: TGTGCCAGCTCACCCGCGAACACCGGGGAGCTGTTTTTT. The whole variable domain, remainder taken from reference TRBV18 and TRBJ2-2, is NAGVMQNPRHLVRRRGQEARLRCSPMKGHSHVYWYRQLPEEGLKFMVYLQKENIIDESGMPKERFSAEFPKEGPSILRIQQVVRGDSAAYFCASSPANTGELFFGEGSRLTVL.

The CDR3 DNA reads TGCGCCAGCACCGGACTAGCGGGAGGACGGCAGTTCTTC. Encoded protein: CASTGLAGGRQFF. The rearrangement joins TRBV4-1 to TRBJ2-1; 14 bases agree with TRBD2. J was trimmed by 12 bases and V by 7 bases; bases with no gene match: 5. CDR3 length: 13 amino acids. Per germline, CDR1 MGHRA and CDR2 YSYEKL.

J is TRBJ1-5 and V is TRBV5-4; a possible D gene is TRBD1 (5 bases). This CDR3 contains 14 residues. The germline gives CDR1 SGHNT, CDR2 YYREEE (reference sequence). With 1 base removed from V and 7 bases from J, the gap between germline ends came to 12 bases. CDR3 loop: CASSLQGIGQPQHF. For the CDR3, the DNA is TGTGCCAGCAGCTTGCAGGGAATCGGGCAGCCCCAGCATTTT.

The rearrangement joins TRBV18 to TRBJ1-4, with 7 positions matching TRBD1. Germline CDR1 KGHSH, CDR2 LQKENI. CDR3 length: 16 residues. Germline trimming cut 5 bases from V and 8 bases from J; bases unmatched to any gene: 14. In nucleotides, the CDR3 is TGTGCCAGCTCATACTCAGCACAGGGGCGGTCGGAAAAACTGTTTTTT. Its protein product is CASSYSAQGRSEKLFF.

A few counts support this clone. The chain couples TRBV19 to TRBJ2-7; possible D gene TRBD2, 6 bases. The V gene's germline CDR1 is LNHDA and CDR2 SQIVND (reference sequence). The CDR3 extends over 13 amino acids. V gave up 0 bases and J gave up 7 bases, with 10 bases separating them. CDR3 sequence (DNA): TGTGCCAGTAGTATAGAACGGGGGAGGGAGCAGTACTTC. Its translation: CASSIERGREQYF.

The chain is built from TRBV29-1 and TRBJ1-2; D is perhaps TRBD1 (5 bases). The CDR3 runs 13 residues. Germline CDR1 reads SQVTM; CDR2 reads ANQGSEA. V was shortened by 3 bases and J by 4 bases, with 12 bases between the two germline ends. For the CDR3, the DNA is TGCAGCGTTGAGGGGCAGGAGGGCTATGGCTACACCTTC. It translates to CSVEGQEGYGYTF.

The V and J genes are TRBV4-1 and TRBJ1-2; no clear D gene. Germline V CDR1 and CDR2: MGHRA, YSYEKL. This CDR3 contains 13 residues. V lost 6 bases and J 0 bases, leaving 8 bases between the germline ends. The DNA for the CDR3 is TGCGCCAGCAGTCCATTCCCTAACTATGGCTACACCTTC. Translation: CASSPFPNYGYTF.

The V call is TRBV27, the J call TRBJ1-1; 8 positions match TRBD1. V dropped 5 bases and J dropped 5; count of bases not matched to a gene: 4. This CDR3 is built from 13 residues. CDR1 is MNHEY and CDR2 is SMNVEV in the germline V gene (reference sequence). The CDR3 loop reads CASSDRGGTEAFF. The CDR3 DNA reads TGTGCCAGCAGTGACAGGGGTGGAACTGAAGCTTTCTTT.

The chain combines TRBV19 with TRBJ1-1; D is unclear. The V end was cut by 3 bases, the J end by 2 bases, with 7 bases between. This CDR3 has 13 amino acids. CDR1 LNHDA and CDR2 SQIVND come from the germline V gene (reference sequence). CDR3 residues: CASSMRDNTEAFF. The CDR3 DNA reads TGTGCCAGTAGTATGCGAGATAACACTGAAGCTTTCTTT.

The rearrangement joins TRBV4-1 to TRBJ2-1; D unresolved. Germline-derived CDR1 and CDR2 are MGHRA and YSYEKL. Trimming stripped 1 base from V and 4 bases from J, with 8 bases between. CDR3 length: 14 amino acids. The CDR3, as DNA: TGCGCCAGCAGCCAAGCACCGGGTTACAATGAGCAGTTCTTC. Its protein is CASSQAPGYNEQFF.

The rearrangement uses TRBV7-2 and TRBJ2-3; no clear D. The CDR3 runs 12 residues. Trimming left V 3 bases short and J 4 bases short, with 5 bases between. From germline, CDR1 is SGHTA and CDR2 FQGNSA. CDR3 protein: CASSFSPDTQYF. In nucleotides, the CDR3 is TGTGCCAGCAGCTTTTCTCCAGATACGCAGTATTTT. Filled out from reference TRBV7-2 and TRBJ2-3, the complete variable domain reads GAGVSQSPSNKVTEKGKDVELRCDPISGHTALYWYRQSLGQGLEFLIYFQGNSAPDKSGLPSDRFSAERTGGSVSTLTIQRTQQEDSAVYLCASSFSPDTQYFGPGTRLTVL.

V usage is TRBV6-5 and J usage is TRBJ2-7; 7 bases fit TRBD1. The germline V gene encodes CDR1 MNHEY and CDR2 SVGAGI. The V segment lost 8 bases and the J segment 5 bases; nucleotides outside the gene matches: 15. The CDR3 is 15 residues long. The CDR3 spells CASHTSRSRGNEQYF. CDR3 nucleotides: TGTGCCAGCCATACTTCGCGGTCCAGGGGGAACGAGCAGTACTTC.

The CDR3 nucleotides are TGTGCCAGCAGCCAAGGGCGGAACTATGGCTACACCTTC. It translates to CASSQGRNYGYTF. V is TRBV14 and J is TRBJ1-2; D is unclear. The V end was cut by 1 base, the J end by 2 bases, with 5 bases between. This CDR3 has 13 amino acids. Germline loops: CDR1 SGHDN, CDR2 FVKESK.